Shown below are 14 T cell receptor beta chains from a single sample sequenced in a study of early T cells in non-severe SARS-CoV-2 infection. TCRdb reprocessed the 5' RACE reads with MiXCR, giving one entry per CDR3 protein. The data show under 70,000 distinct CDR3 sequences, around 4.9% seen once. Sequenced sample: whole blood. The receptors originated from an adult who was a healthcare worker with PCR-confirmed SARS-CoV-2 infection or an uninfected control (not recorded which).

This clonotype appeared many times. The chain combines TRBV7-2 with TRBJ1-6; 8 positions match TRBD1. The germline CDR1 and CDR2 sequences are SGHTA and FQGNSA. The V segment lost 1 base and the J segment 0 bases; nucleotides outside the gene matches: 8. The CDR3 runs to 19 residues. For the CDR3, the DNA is TGTGCCAGCAGCTTAGGTCGGGGGGACAGGACCTCCTATAATTCACCCCTCCACTTT. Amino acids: CASSLGRGDRTSYNSPLHF.

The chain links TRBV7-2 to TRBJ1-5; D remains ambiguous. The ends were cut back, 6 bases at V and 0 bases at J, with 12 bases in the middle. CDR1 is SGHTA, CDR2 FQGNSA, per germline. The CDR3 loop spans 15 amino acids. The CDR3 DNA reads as TGTGCCAGCAGGGAGCAAGGCTATAGCAATCAGCCCCAGCATTTT. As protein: CASREQGYSNQPQHF.

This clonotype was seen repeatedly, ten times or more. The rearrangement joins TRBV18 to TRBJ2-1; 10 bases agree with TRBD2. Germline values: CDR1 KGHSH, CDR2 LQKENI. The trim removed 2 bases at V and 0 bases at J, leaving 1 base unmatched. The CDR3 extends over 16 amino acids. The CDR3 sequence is CASSPSSGSSYNEQFF. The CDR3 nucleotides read TGTGCCAGCTCACCATCTAGCGGGAGCTCCTACAATGAGCAGTTCTTC.

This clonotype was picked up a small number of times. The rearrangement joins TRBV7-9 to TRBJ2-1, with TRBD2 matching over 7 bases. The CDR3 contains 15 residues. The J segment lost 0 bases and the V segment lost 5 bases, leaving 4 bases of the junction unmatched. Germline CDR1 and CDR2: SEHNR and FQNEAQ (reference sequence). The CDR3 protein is CASSPSGASYNEQFF. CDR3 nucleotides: TGTGCCAGCAGCCCAAGCGGGGCCTCCTACAATGAGCAGTTCTTC.

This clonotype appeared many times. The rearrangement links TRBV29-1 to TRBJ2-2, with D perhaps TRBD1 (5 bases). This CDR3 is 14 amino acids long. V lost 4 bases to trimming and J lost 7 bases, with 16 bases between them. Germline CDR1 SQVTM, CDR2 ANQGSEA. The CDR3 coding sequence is TGCAGCGTTGGGCTAAGGGGCGCTTACGGGGAGCTGTTTTTT. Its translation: CSVGLRGAYGELFF.

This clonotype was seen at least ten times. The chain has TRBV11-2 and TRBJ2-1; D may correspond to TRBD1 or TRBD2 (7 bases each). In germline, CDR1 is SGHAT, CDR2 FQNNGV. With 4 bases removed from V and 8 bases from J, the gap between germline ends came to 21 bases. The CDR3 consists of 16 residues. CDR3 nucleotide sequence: TGTGCCAGCAGCTCGCAGGGGGGGAGGTATAGGGATGAGCAGTTCTTC. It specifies CASSSQGGRYRDEQFF. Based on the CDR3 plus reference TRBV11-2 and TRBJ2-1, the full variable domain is EAGVAQSPRYKIIEKRQSVAFWCNPISGHATLYWYQQILGQGPKLLIQFQNNGVVDDSQLPKDRFSAERLKGVDSTLKIQPAKLEDSAVYLCASSSQGGRYRDEQFFGPGTRLTVL.

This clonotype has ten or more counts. CDR3 sequence (DNA): TGTGCCAGCAGCCTCAACGGTCCTAGGCAGCCCCAGCATTTT. Protein product: CASSLNGPRQPQHF. The chain combines TRBV3-1 with TRBJ1-5; D is uncertain. Trimming cost V 4 bases and J 7 bases, with 14 bases left between them. The CDR3 runs to 14 residues. CDR1 LGHDT and CDR2 YNNKEL come from the germline V gene (reference sequence).

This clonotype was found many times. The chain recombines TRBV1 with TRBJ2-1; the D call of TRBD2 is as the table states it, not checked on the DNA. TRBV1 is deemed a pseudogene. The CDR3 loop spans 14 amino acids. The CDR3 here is CTSPLAPTEDEQFF. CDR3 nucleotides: TGCACCAGCCCTCTAGCTCCAACTGAGGATGAGCAGTTCTTC.

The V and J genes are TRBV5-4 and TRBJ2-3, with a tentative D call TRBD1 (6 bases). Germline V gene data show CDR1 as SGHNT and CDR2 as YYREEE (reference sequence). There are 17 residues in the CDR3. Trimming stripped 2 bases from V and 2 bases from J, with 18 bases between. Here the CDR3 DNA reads TGTGCCAGCAGCTTCTCCTTGGGGCAGGGGAACACAGATACGCAGTATTTT. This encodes CASSFSLGQGNTDTQYF. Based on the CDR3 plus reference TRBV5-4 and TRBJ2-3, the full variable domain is ETGVTQSPTHLIKTRGQQVTLRCSSQSGHNTVSWYQQALGQGPQFIFQYYREEENGRGNFPPRFSGLQFPNYSSELNVNALELDDSALYLCASSFSLGQGNTDTQYFGPGTRLTVL.

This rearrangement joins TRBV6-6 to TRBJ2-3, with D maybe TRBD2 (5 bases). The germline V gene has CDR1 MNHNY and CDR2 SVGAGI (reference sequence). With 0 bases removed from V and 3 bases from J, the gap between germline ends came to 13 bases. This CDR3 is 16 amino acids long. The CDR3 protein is CASSYSGSGGTDTQYF. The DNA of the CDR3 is TGTGCCAGCAGTTACTCGGGGTCAGGAGGTACAGATACGCAGTATTTT.

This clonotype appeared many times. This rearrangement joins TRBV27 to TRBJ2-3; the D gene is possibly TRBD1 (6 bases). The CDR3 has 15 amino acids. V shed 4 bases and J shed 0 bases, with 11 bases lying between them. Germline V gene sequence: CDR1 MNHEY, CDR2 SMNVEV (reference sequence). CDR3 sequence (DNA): TGTGCCAGCAGTTCCCGGACAGCTAGCACAGATACGCAGTATTTT. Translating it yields CASSSRTASTDTQYF.

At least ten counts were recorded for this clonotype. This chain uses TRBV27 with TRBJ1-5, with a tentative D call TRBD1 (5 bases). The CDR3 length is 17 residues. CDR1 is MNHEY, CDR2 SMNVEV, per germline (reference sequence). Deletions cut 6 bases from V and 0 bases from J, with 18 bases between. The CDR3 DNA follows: TGTGCCAGCAGGGCAGGGAGTAATTTATATAGCAATCAGCCCCAGCATTTT. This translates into CASRAGSNLYSNQPQHF.

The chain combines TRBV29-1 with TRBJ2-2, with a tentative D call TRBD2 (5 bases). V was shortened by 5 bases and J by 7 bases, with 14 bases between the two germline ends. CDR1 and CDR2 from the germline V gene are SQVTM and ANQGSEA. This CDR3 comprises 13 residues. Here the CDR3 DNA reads TGCAGCGTTAGTGAGCTAGCTCTCGGGGAGCTGTTTTTT. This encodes CSVSELALGELFF.

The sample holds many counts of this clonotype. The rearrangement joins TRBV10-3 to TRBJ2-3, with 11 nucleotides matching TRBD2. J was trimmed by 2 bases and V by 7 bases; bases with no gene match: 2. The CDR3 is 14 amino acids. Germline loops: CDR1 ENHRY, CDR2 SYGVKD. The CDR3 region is CAIKGLAVTDTQYF. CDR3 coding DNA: TGTGCCATCAAGGGACTAGCGGTCACAGATACGCAGTATTTT.